This T cell receptor beta chain was identified during a study of cytomegalovirus exposure and HLA in healthy donors. Study-wide findings and caveats: Many donors shared some public TCRs, even though most TCR sequences were rare. In vitro, a few CMV-associated chains proved specific for CMV antigens. The classifier, whose performance was assessed in both the original and validation cohorts, reportedly diagnosed cytomegalovirus status with high specificity and sensitivity.

With respect to this clone: Its antigen is unidentified.

This CDR3 is 14 amino acids long. V was shortened by 5 bases and J by 4 bases, with 12 bases between the two germline ends. CDR1 and CDR2 from the germline V gene are SGHVS and FQNEAQ. Separate from the roughly 670-subject first cohort, the roughly 120-subject validation cohort was the one that the donors belonged to. The table came from immunoSEQ multiplex PCR; TCRdb's copy has only in-frame clones and leaves some out. The sample contains hundreds of thousands of clones, approximately 86% of which appear only once. The source material was PBMCs. The TCR was taken from a woman aged 25 to 39 in good health and CMV-seropositive. This chain connects TRBV7-8 to TRBJ1-5; D may be TRBD1 (5 bases). DNA for the CDR3: TGTGCCAGCAGCCTGACAGAAACTAATCAGCCCCAGCATTTT. This sequence encodes CASSLTETNQPQHF.